The subject of this entry is one T cell receptor (beta chain). Its antigen is currently unknown. The PCR made use of 60 Vbeta and 13 Jbeta primers. In the authors' methods: There were tens of millions of unique TCR beta chains by a later count, and 8.5 million to 14 million of them were shared. Produced via immunoSEQ multiplex PCR; TCRdb's table is partial and in-frame only. The V and J calls and clone size were taken over from that table, and D and trimming were inferred from the DNA. Found here are around 300,000 clones, roughly two thirds of them singletons; the top ten hold about 2.1%. Participants comprised healthy donors of bone marrow. The sample comes from a study of cytomegalovirus exposure and HLA in healthy donors. Study-wide results and caveats: Under in vitro conditions, a few CMV-associated chains were confirmed as specific for CMV antigens. Later work found that TCR association rates differed between HLA loci; DRB1 had the most and HLA-C the fewest.

Germline V lookup: CDR1 MNHEY, CDR2 SMNVEV (reference sequence). This CDR3 contains 15 residues. Trimming cost V 2 bases and J 0 bases, with 9 bases left between them. The chain is built from TRBV27 and TRBJ2-3; D possibly corresponds to TRBD2 (6 bases). The TCR was taken from a female donor in good health and CMV-seronegative. Sequences were obtained from PBMCs. CDR3 amino acids: CASSLRAGSTDTQYF. CDR3 DNA: TGTGCCAGCAGTTTAAGGGCGGGAAGCACAGATACGCAGTATTTT.